This paragraph covers one TCR beta chain sequence. Its antigen is currently unknown. The donors were part of the 120-subject validation cohort, which stood apart from the 666-subject first cohort. This record comes from a study of cytomegalovirus exposure and HLA in healthy donors. Some clones are missing from TCRdb's copy, which holds only in-frame ones; the method was immunoSEQ multiplex PCR. This repertoire shows fewer than 200,000 clones, about 80% found once; its top ten account for approximately 3%. Study-level results: According to a later analysis, TCR clusters from the first cohort tended to co-occur in the 100 to 150 validation repertoires. In vitro testing confirmed three CMV-associated chains as specific for CMV antigens.

The sequenced material came from PBMCs. This receptor was identified in a woman between 18 and 29 years old in good health and CMV-seropositive.

The CDR3 DNA follows: TGTGCCAGCAGTTTATCGTCCGGACAGGACCAAAATGAAAAACTGTTTTTT. It specifies CASSLSSGQDQNEKLFF. The chain employs TRBV27 and TRBJ1-4; TRBD1 aligns across 7 bases. The CDR3 length is 17 residues. Germline V gene sequence: CDR1 MNHEY, CDR2 SMNVEV (reference sequence). The J segment lost 5 bases and the V segment lost 0 bases, leaving 9 bases of the junction unmatched.